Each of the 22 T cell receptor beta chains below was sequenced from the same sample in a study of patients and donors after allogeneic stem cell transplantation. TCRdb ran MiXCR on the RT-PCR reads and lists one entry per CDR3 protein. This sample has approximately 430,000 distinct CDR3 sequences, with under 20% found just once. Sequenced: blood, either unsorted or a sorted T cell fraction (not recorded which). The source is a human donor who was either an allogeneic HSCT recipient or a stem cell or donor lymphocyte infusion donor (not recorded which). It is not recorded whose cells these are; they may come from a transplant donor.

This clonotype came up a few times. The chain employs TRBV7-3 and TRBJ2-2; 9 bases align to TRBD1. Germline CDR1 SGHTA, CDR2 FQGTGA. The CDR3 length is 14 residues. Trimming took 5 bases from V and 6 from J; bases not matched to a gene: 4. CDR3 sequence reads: CASSLGQGSGELFF. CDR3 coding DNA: TGTGCCAGCAGCCTCGGACAGGGGTCCGGGGAGCTGTTTTTT.

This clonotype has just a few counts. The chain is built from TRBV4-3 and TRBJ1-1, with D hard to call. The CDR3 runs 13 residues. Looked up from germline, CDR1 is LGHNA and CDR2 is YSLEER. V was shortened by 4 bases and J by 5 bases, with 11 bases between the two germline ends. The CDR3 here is CASSREGMTEAFF. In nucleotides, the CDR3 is TGCGCCAGCAGCCGGGAGGGCATGACTGAAGCTTTCTTT.

CDR3 in DNA: TGTGCCAGCAGTTACGGGTATGGCTACACCTTC. Amino acids: CASSYGYGYTF. This rearrangement joins TRBV6-2 or TRBV6-3 to TRBJ1-2; D ambiguous. In germline, CDR1 is MNHEY, CDR2 SVGEGT. The CDR3 covers 11 residues. Trimming removed 2 bases at V and 5 bases at J, with 3 bases between.

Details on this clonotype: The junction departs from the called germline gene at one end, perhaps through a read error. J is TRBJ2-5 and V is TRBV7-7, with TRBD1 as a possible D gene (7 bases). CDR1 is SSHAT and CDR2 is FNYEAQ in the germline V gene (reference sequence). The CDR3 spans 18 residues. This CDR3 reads CASSLADSRRTGEVAQYF. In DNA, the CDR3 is TGTGCTAGCAGCTTAGCGGACTCAAGGCGTACAGGGGAGGTTGCCCAGTACTTC.

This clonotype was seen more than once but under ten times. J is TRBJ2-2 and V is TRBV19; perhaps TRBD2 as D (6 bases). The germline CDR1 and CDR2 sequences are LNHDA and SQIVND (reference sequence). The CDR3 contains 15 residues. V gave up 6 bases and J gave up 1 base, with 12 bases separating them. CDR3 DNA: TGTGCCAGTAGCTCGGGACTCTGGAACACCGGGGAGCTGTTTTTT. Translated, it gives CASSSGLWNTGELFF.

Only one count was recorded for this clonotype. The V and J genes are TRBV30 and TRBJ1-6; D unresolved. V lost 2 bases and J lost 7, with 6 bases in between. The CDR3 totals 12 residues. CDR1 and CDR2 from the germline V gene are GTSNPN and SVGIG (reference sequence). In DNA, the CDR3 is TGTGCCTGGAGTTTAGGGAATTCACCCCTCCACTTT. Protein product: CAWSLGNSPLHF.

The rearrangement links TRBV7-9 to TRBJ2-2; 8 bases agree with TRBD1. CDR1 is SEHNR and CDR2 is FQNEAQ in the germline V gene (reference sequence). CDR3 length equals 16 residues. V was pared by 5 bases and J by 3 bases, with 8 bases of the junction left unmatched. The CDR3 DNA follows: TGTGCCAGCAGCCCCCGGGGGACAGGTCACACCGGGGAGCTGTTTTTT. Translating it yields CASSPRGTGHTGELFF.

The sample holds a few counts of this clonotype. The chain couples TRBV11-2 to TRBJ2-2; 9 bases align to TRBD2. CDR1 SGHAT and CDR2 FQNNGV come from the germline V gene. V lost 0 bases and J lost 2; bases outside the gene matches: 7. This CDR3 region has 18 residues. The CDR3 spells CASSLDGELAGNTGELFF. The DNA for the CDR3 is TGTGCCAGCAGCTTAGACGGAGAACTAGCGGGCAACACCGGGGAGCTGTTTTTT. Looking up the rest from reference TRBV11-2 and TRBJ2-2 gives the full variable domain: EAGVAQSPRYKIIEKRQSVAFWCNPISGHATLYWYQQILGQGPKLLIQFQNNGVVDDSQLPKDRFSAERLKGVDSTLKIQPAKLEDSAVYLCASSLDGELAGNTGELFFGEGSRLTVL.

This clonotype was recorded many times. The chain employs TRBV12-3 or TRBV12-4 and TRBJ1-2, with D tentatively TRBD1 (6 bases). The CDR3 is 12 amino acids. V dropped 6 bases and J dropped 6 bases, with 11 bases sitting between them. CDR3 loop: CASRWTVHGYTF. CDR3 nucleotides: TGTGCCAGCAGGTGGACAGTGCATGGCTACACCTTC.

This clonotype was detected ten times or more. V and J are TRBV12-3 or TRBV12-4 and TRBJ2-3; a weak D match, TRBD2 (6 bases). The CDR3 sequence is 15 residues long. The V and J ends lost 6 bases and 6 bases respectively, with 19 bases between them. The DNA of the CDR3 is TGTGCCAGCAGCCATGCCATCGGGACTGCGGATACGCAGTATTTT. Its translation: CASSHAIGTADTQYF.

The DNA for the CDR3 is TGTGCCACCGGACAGGGCTTTGGTCAGCCCCAGCATTTT. It encodes CATGQGFGQPQHF. The chain has TRBV12-3 or TRBV12-4 and TRBJ1-5; 8 bases are a match to TRBD1. The CDR3 spans 13 residues. The V segment lost 10 bases and the J segment 6 bases; nucleotides outside the gene matches: 8.

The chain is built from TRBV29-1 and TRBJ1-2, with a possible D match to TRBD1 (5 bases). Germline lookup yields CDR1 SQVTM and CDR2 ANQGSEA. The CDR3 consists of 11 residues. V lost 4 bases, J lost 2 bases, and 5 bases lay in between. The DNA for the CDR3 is TGCAGCGTTGGACAGAACTATGGCTACACCTTC. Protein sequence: CSVGQNYGYTF.

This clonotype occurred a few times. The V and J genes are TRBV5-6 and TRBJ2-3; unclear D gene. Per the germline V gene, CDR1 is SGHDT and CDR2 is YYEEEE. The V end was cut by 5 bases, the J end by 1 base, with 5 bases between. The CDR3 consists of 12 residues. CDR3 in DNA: TGTGCCAGCAGACGACGCACAGATACGCAGTATTTT. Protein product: CASRRRTDTQYF.

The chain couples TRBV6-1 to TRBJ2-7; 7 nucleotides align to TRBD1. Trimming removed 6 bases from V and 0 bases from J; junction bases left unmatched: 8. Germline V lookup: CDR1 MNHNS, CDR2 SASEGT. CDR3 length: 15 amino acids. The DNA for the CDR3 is TGTGCCAGCAGAGACTGGACAGGAAGCTCCTACGAGCAGTACTTC. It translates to CASRDWTGSSYEQYF.

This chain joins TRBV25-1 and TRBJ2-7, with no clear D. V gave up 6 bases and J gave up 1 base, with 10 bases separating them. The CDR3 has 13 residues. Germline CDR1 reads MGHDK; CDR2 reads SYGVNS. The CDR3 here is CASRDSGSYEQYF. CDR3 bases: TGTGCCAGCAGGGATTCCGGTTCCTACGAGCAGTACTTC.

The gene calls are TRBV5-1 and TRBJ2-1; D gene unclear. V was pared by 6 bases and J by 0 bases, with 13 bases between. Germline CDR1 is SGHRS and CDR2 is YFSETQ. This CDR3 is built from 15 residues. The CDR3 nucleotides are TGCGCCAGCAAAGGGAACCCCAGCTCCTACAATGAGCAGTTCTTC. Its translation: CASKGNPSSYNEQFF.

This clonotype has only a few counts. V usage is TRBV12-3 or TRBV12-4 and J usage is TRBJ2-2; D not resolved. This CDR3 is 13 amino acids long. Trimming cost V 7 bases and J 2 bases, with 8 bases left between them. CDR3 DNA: TGTGCCAGCACCTCCCGCAACACCGGGGAGCTGTTTTTT. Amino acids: CASTSRNTGELFF.

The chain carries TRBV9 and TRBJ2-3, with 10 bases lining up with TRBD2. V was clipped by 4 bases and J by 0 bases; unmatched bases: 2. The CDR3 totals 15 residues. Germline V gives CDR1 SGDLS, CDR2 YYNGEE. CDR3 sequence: CASSQGLASTDTQYF. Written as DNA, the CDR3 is TGTGCCAGCAGCCAGGGACTAGCGAGCACAGATACGCAGTATTTT. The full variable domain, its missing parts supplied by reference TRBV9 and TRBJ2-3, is DSGVTQTPKHLITATGQRVTLRCSPRSGDLSVYWYQQSLDQGLQFLIQYYNGEERAKGNILERFSAQQFPDLHSELNLSSLELGDSALYFCASSQGLASTDTQYFGPGTRLTVL.

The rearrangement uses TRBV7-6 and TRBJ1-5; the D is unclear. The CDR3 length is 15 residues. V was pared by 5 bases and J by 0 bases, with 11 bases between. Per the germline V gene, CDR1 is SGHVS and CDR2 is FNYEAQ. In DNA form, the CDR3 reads TGTGCCAGCAGCCTCGGACGGCTTAGCAATCAGCCCCAGCATTTT. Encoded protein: CASSLGRLSNQPQHF.

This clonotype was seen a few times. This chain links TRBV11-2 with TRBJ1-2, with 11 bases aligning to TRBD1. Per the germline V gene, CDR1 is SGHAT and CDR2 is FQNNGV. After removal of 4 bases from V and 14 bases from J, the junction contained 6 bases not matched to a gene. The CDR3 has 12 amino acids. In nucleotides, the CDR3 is TGTGCCAGCAGCTCTACCGGGACAGGGGGTACCTTC. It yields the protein CASSSTGTGGTF. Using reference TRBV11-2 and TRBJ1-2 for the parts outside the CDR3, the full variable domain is EAGVAQSPRYKIIEKRQSVAFWCNPISGHATLYWYQQILGQGPKLLIQFQNNGVVDDSQLPKDRFSAERLKGVDSTLKIQPAKLEDSAVYLCASSSTGTGGTFGSGTRLTVV.

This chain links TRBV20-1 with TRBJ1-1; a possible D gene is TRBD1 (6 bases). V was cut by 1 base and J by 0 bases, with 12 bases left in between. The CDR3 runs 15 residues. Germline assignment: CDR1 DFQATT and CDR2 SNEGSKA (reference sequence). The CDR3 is CSARVAGVVNTEAFF. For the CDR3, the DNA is TGCAGTGCTAGAGTGGCAGGGGTAGTGAACACTGAAGCTTTCTTT.

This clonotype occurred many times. For the CDR3, the DNA is TGTGCCAGCAGCAACCCGGGACTAGCGGGGGACACCGGGGAGCTGTTTTTT. This encodes CASSNPGLAGDTGELFF. The rearrangement links TRBV3-1 to TRBJ2-2; 14 bases are a match to TRBD2. Germline CDR1 and CDR2: LGHDT and YNNKEL (reference sequence). Unmatched junction bases numbered 5, after V lost 5 bases and J lost 3 bases. The CDR3 spans 17 residues. The complete variable domain, with remaining parts taken from reference TRBV3-1 and TRBJ2-2, reads DTAVSQTPKYLVTQMGNDKSIKCEQNLGHDTMYWYKQDSKKFLKIMFSYNNKELIINETVPNRFSPKSPDKAHLNLHINSLELGDSAVYFCASSNPGLAGDTGELFFGEGSRLTVL.